Presented here are 14 T cell receptor beta chains from one specimen sequenced in a study of blood T cells in healthy people across ages. The authors ran a second PCR of about 6 to 11 cycles using a sample-barcoded 5' primer and a J-beta primer mix. One entry per CDR3 protein, called by TCRdb with MiXCR from the 5' RACE reads. This repertoire shows more than 750,000 distinct CDR3 sequences, about 29% found once; its top ten account for approximately 10%. The data were also submitted as part of a second study, on T cells of mothers and their children.

Sequencing was carried out using blood. These receptors all come from a woman aged 40 to 55 in good health.

The V gene is TRBV6-2 or TRBV6-3, the J gene TRBJ1-5, with D possibly TRBD1 on 5 matching bases. Deletions cut 2 bases from V and 0 bases from J, with 11 bases between. The CDR3 is 16 amino acids. Germline CDR1 is MNHEY and CDR2 is SVGEGT. The CDR3 sequence is CASSYAGTRSNQPQHF. Here the CDR3 DNA reads TGTGCCAGCAGTTACGCAGGGACCCGTAGCAATCAGCCCCAGCATTTT.

This chain joins TRBV12-3 or TRBV12-4 and TRBJ2-5; D gene ambiguous. The CDR3 is made up of 14 amino acids. Trimming took off 2 bases at V and 1 base at J, with 8 bases between the two ends. For the CDR3, the DNA is TGTGCCAGCAGTTTATCGGCGGTCCAAGAGACCCAGTACTTC. Amino acids: CASSLSAVQETQYF.

This clonotype was found a few times. One junction end does not reproduce the germline sequence, and a read error may be involved. The CDR3 DNA follows: TGTGCTAGCAGCTTATACGAGGGAAACACCGGGGAGCTGTTTTTT. Translated, it gives CASSLYEGNTGELFF. The rearrangement uses TRBV7-7 and TRBJ2-2; maybe TRBD2 (5 bases). This CDR3 spans 15 amino acids. CDR1 is SSHAT, CDR2 FNYEAQ, per germline (reference sequence).

As concerns this clonotype: A much larger clonotype is one base distant, so this may be a read error. The chain recombines TRBV5-5 with TRBJ2-4; the D call may be TRBD1 or TRBD2 (5 bases each). V gave up 2 bases and J gave up 1 base, with 25 bases separating them. Germline-derived CDR1 and CDR2 are SGHKS and YYEKEE (reference sequence). The CDR3 length is 20 residues. CDR3 nucleotide sequence: TGTGCCAGCAGCTTCGGAAATCGGGGCAGGGATTTTGTCGCCAAAAACATTCAGTACTTC. As protein: CASSFGNRGRDFVAKNIQYF.

This clonotype was recorded at least ten times. This chain's CDR3 is CATSKNLQILYGYTF. CDR3 nucleotides: TGTGCCACCAGCAAGAATCTACAGATTCTCTATGGCTACACCTTC. The rearrangement links TRBV15 to TRBJ1-2; D is ambiguous. Between the trimmed V and J ends, which lost 4 bases and 4 bases, there was a span of 16 bases. The CDR3 loop spans 15 amino acids. CDR1 and CDR2 (germline): LNHNV, YYDKDF (reference sequence).

A remark on this clonotype: Without the conserved terminal phenylalanine or tryptophan, this CDR3 likely stems from a read error. This chain joins TRBV12-3 or TRBV12-4 and TRBJ1-2; 9 bases align to TRBD1. This CDR3 is 12 amino acids long. V was pared by 7 bases and J by 8 bases, with 5 bases of the junction left unmatched. Here the CDR3 reads CASKTGGQGYTV. The CDR3 DNA reads TGTGCCAGCAAAACAGGGGGCCAAGGCTACACCGTC.

This clonotype has more than one count but fewer than ten. The chain carries TRBV5-6 and TRBJ2-7; D might be TRBD2 (5 bases). In germline, CDR1 is SGHDT, CDR2 YYEEEE. Trimming removed 4 bases from V and 2 bases from J, with 16 bases in between. CDR3 length equals 15 residues. The CDR3 spells CASSPEKRPPYEQYF. The CDR3, as DNA: TGTGCCAGCAGCCCCGAAAAGCGGCCTCCCTACGAGCAGTACTTC. Variable domain in full (rest from reference TRBV5-6 and TRBJ2-7): DAGVTQSPTHLIKTRGQQVTLRCSPKSGHDTVSWYQQALGQGPQFIFQYYEEEERQRGNFPDRFSGHQFPNYSSELNVNALLLGDSALYLCASSPEKRPPYEQYFGPGTRLTVT.

The chain carries TRBV5-1 and TRBJ2-3; D may be TRBD1 (5 bases). The CDR3 is 12 residues long. Germline V CDR1 and CDR2: SGHRS, YFSETQ. With 6 bases removed from V and 4 bases from J, the gap between germline ends came to 9 bases. The CDR3 protein is CASNQGPDTQYF. In DNA form, the CDR3 reads TGCGCCAGCAACCAGGGCCCAGATACGCAGTATTTT.

The rearrangement joins TRBV11-3 to TRBJ2-3, with 8 nucleotides matching TRBD1. The germline CDR1 and CDR2 sequences are SGHNT and YENEEA. This CDR3 contains 20 residues. Trimming at V came to 5 bases and at J to 5 bases, leaving 24 bases not matched to a gene. The CDR3 DNA reads TGTGCCAGCAGCAACGAACTAACAGGACCGGGACAGGATATCGGAGATACGCAGTATTTT. Its protein product is CASSNELTGPGQDIGDTQYF.

The J gene is TRBJ1-2, the V gene TRBV27; D gene unclear. V lost 1 base and J lost 2, with 11 bases in between. Germline V gives CDR1 MNHEY, CDR2 SMNVEV (reference sequence). This CDR3 comprises 15 residues. This CDR3 is CASSLLPTNNYGYTF. Written as DNA, the CDR3 is TGTGCCAGCAGTTTATTGCCGACAAACAACTATGGCTACACCTTC.

This clonotype occurred a few times. This rearrangement joins TRBV18 to TRBJ2-3; D is uncertain. The V gene's germline CDR1 is KGHSH and CDR2 LQKENI. This CDR3 is 14 amino acids long. The V and J ends lost 0 bases and 3 bases respectively, with 7 bases between them. CDR3 sequence (DNA): TGTGCCAGCTCACCACCGGTCAAGACAGATACGCAGTATTTT. Protein product: CASSPPVKTDTQYF.

This clonotype was picked up a small number of times. The rearrangement links TRBV10-3 to TRBJ2-1; 8 bases are a match to TRBD2. The CDR3 spans 15 residues. Germline CDR1 ENHRY, CDR2 SYGVKD. The V segment lost 5 bases and the J segment 4 bases; nucleotides outside the gene matches: 7. In DNA, the CDR3 is TGTGCCATCAGTCAAGCGGGGGCTTTATACAATGAGCAGTTCTTC. Protein sequence: CAISQAGALYNEQFF.

This clonotype was recorded many times. The junction departs from germline at one end; a sequencing error may be responsible. This chain joins TRBV5-1 and TRBJ1-1; tentatively, D is TRBD1 (6 bases). CDR1 and CDR2 (germline): SGHRS, YFSETQ. CDR3 length equals 13 residues. CDR3 amino acids: CASSLGGNTEAFF. The CDR3 DNA sequence: TGTGCCAGCAGCTTAGGGGGGAACACTGAAGCTTTCTTT.

Many counts were recorded for this clonotype. V gene TRBV5-1 combines with J gene TRBJ1-4; 7 bases are shared with TRBD1. The length of the CDR3 is 14 residues. Germline loops: CDR1 SGHRS, CDR2 YFSETQ. V trimming: 3 bases; J trimming: 8 bases; junction bases outside the gene matches: 7. CDR3 amino acids: CASSSGRGQEKLFF. CDR3 nucleotide sequence: TGCGCCAGCAGCTCGGGGAGGGGGCAAGAAAAACTGTTTTTT. Complete variable domain (other parts from reference TRBV5-1 and TRBJ1-4): KAGVTQTPRYLIKTRGQQVTLSCSPISGHRSVSWYQQTPGQGLQFLFEYFSETQRNKGNFPGRFSGRQFSNSRSEMNVSTLELGDSALYLCASSSGRGQEKLFFGSGTQLSVL.